This T cell receptor (beta chain) was obtained from a study of shared clonotypes between healthy human individuals. Germline CDR1 SGHNT, CDR2 YENEEA. This CDR3 has 15 amino acids. V gave up 0 bases and J gave up 4 bases, with 11 bases separating them. Some clones are missing from TCRdb's copy, which holds only in-frame ones; the method was immunoSEQ multiplex PCR. Of about 480,000 clones in the sample, 70% to 80% were seen once. This rearrangement joins TRBV11-3 to TRBJ2-3; either TRBD1 or TRBD2 may supply D (5 bases each). Material for sequencing was PBMCs. The source is a woman between 35 and 50 years old in good health. Some clones in this sample may be carry-over from other donors' samples. The CDR3 DNA sequence: TGTGCCAGCAGCTTAGACAGCCGGGGACCAGATACGCAGTATTTT. Encoded protein: CASSLDSRGPDTQYF.